This T cell receptor beta chain was obtained from a study of blood T cell repertoires in COVID-19. Seattle-derived patients entered the study during active infection and were followed longitudinally. Repertoires were generated with immunoSEQ multiplex PCR, while TCRdb's copy carries only in-frame clones and drops some. The table has fewer than 350,000 clones, about 93% seen once. The germline V and J ends were trimmed by 2 bases and 8 bases, with 9 bases remaining between them. CDR1 and CDR2 from the germline V gene are MDHEN and SYDVKM. The CDR3 consists of 12 residues. This rearrangement joins TRBV28 to TRBJ1-2; possible D gene TRBD1, 5 bases. The source is a woman in her 30s with COVID-19, enrolled during active disease. Sequencing was done on a sample of peripheral blood. In nucleotides, the CDR3 is TGTGCCAGCAGTTTAGGGGCTGAAGGCTACACCTTC. Translation gives CASSLGAEGYTF.